The T cell receptor (beta chain) under discussion was sequenced for a study of T cell repertoires in cytomegalovirus infection. In the study overall: An indication of both CMV infection and matching HLA type came from public TCR beta signatures.

This clonotype has only a few counts. Its antigen is unidentified. Points from the study as a whole: Summed frequency of public TCR beta families distinguished CMV carriers with the relevant HLA. What dominated the ex vivo response were HLA-C-restricted CMV-specific TCR beta clonotypes.

MiXCR, run by TCRdb on the reads, gives a single entry per CDR3 protein. The sample consists of about 130,000 distinct CDR3 sequences, roughly 25% of them appearing once. Sequenced sample: PBMCs, sequenced either directly or after in vitro stimulation (not recorded which). The source of this sequence is a human donor in good health (CMV status not recorded). Some clones in this sample may be carry-over from other donors' samples.

The DNA for the CDR3 is TGTGCCAGCAGCTCCAGCGGGATGGGGTACAATGAGCAGTTCTTC. It is translated as CASSSSGMGYNEQFF. The chain carries TRBV7-9 and TRBJ2-1; 7 bases match TRBD2. The CDR3 contains 15 residues. V shed 4 bases, J shed 4 bases, and the junction held 7 bases outside the gene matches. Germline V gene lookup returns CDR1 SEHNR and CDR2 FQNEAQ (reference sequence).